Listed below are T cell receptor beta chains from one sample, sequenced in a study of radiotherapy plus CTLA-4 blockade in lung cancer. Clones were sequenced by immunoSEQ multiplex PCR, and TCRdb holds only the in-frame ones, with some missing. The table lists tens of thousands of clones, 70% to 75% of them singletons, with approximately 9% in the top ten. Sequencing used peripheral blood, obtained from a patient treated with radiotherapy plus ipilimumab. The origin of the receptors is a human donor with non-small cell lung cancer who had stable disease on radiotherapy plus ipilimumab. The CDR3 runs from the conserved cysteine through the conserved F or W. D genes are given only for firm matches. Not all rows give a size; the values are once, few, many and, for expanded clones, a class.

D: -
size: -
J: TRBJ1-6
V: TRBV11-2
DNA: TGTGCCAGCAGCTTCGGGTATACTAATTCACCCCTCCACTTT
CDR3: CASSFGYTNSPLHF

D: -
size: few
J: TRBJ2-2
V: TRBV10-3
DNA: TGTGCCATCACGTTAAGGAGAGGCACCGGGGAGCTGTTTTTT
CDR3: CAITLRRGTGELFF

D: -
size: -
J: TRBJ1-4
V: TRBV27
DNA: TGTGCCAGCAGTTTCAGTCGGGCAACTAATGAAAAACTGTTTTTT
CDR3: CASSFSRATNEKLFF

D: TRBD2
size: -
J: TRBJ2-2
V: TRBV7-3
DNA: TGTGCCAGCAGCTCGACTAGCGGGAACACCGGGGAGCTGTTTTTT
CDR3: CASSSTSGNTGELFF

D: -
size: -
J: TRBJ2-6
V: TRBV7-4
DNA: TGTGCCAGCAGCGCAAATAGGGGCAAGGGAAAGCCTGGGGCCAACGTCCTGACTTTC
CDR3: CASSANRGKGKPGANVLTF

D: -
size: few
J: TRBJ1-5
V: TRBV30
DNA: TGTGCCTGGAGTACAGGGCCGAGCAATCAGCCCCAGCATTTT
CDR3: CAWSTGPSNQPQHF

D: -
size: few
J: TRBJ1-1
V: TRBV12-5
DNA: TGTGCTAGTGGTTTGCCCCCCGGACAGCAGAACACTGAAGCTTTCTTT
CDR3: CASGLPPGQQNTEAFF

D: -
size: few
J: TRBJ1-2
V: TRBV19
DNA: TGTGCCAGTAGTATTTATTCTAACTATGGCTACACCTTC
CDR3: CASSIYSNYGYTF

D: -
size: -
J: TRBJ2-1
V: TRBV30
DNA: TGTGCCTGGAACGACAGGTACAATGAGCAGTTCTTC
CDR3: CAWNDRYNEQFF

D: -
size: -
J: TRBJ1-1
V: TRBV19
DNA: TGTGCCAGTAGTAACCCTCTGGCGGTGGTGAACACTGAAGCTTTCTTT
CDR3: CASSNPLAVVNTEAFF

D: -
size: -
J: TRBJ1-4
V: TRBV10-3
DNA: TGTGCCATCAGTGAACAACAGACAACTAATGAAAAACTGTTTTTT
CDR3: CAISEQQTTNEKLFF

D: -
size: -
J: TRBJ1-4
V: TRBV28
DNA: TGTGCCAGCAGTTTCGAGGGGGAAAAACTGTTTTTT
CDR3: CASSFEGEKLFF

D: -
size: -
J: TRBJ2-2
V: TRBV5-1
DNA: TGCGCCAGCAGCCTGTTAGCCAACACCGGGGAGCTGTTTTTT
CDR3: CASSLLANTGELFF

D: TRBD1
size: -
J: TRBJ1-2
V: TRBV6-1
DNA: TGTGCCAGCAGTGAAGTGACAGGGGGCGGCTACACCTTC
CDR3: CASSEVTGGGYTF

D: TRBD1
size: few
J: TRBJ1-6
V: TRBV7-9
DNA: TGTGCCAGCAGTAGACAGGGGGAATCACCCCTCCACTTT
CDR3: CASSRQGESPLHF

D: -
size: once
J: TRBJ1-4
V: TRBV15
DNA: TGTGCCACCAGCACCGAGGTTCTCCTTGCAACTAATGAAAAACTGTTTTTT
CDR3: CATSTEVLLATNEKLFF

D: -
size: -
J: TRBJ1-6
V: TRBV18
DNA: TGTGCCAGCTCACCACAAAGCCTCCTTGACTCACCCCTCCACTTT
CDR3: CASSPQSLLDSPLHF

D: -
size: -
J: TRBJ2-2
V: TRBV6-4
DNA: TGTGCCAGCAAAGGGGCGGTGGACACCGGGGAGCTGTTTTTT
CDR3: CASKGAVDTGELFF

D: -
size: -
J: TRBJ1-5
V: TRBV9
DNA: TGTGCCAGCAGCTCTCAGGGTATCGATCAGCCCCAGCATTTT
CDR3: CASSSQGIDQPQHF

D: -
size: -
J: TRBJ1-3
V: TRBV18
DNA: TGTGCCAGCTCACCGGGCGACGTCGGTGTAGGAAACACCATATATTTT
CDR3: CASSPGDVGVGNTIYF

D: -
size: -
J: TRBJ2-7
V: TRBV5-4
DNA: TGTGCCAGCAGCTTGGACCTGAGCTCCTACGAGCAGTACTTC
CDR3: CASSLDLSSYEQYF

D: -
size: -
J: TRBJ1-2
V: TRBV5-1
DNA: TGCGCCAGCAGCCCACCGGACCCCGTTTATGGCTACACCTTC
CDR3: CASSPPDPVYGYTF

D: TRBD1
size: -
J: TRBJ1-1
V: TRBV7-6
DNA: TGTGCCAGCAGCTTTGAACTTCAGGGGGGCACTGAAGCTTTCTTT
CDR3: CASSFELQGGTEAFF

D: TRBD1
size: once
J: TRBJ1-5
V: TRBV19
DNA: TGTGCCAGTAGTACCGGGACAGGGGTCCAGCCCCAGCATTTT
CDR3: CASSTGTGVQPQHF

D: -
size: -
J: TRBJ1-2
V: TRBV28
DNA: TGCGCCAGCGGCACCCCAGGGAACTATGGCTACACCTTC
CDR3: CASGTPGNYGYTF

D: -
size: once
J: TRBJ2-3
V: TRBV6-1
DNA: TGTGCAGCTACTAGCACAGATACGCAGTATTTT
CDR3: CAATSTDTQYF

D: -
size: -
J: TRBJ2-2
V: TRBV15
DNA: TGTGCCACCAGCAGAGGGCAGGTTCGGACCGGGGAGCTGTTTTTT
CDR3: CATSRGQVRTGELFF

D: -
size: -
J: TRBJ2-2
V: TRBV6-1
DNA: TGTGCCAGCAGACTTACAGAGGCCGGGGAGCTGTTTTTT
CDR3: CASRLTEAGELFF

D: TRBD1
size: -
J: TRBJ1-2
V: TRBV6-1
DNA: TGTGCCAGCAGTTATGCCCGGGACAGGGAGGGCTACACCTTC
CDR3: CASSYARDREGYTF

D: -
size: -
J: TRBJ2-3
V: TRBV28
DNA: TGTGCCAGCAGTTTAACAGGGAGAGGGGCAGATACGCAGTATTTT
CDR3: CASSLTGRGADTQYF

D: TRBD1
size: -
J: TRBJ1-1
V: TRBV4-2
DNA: TGTGCCAGCAGCCAAGAAAGTACAGGGGTGACTGAAGCTTTCTTT
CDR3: CASSQESTGVTEAFF

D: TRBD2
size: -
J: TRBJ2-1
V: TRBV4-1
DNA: TGCGCCAGCAGCCAAGTAGGGGTAGCGGGGAATGAGCAGTTCTTC
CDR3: CASSQVGVAGNEQFF

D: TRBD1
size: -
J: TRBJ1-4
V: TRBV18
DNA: TGTGCCAGCTCTCTCGGACAGGGAGGCGAAAAACTGTTTTTT
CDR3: CASSLGQGGEKLFF

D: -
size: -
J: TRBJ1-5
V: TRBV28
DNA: TGTGCCAGCAGTTTAGGCAGTTGGAAGCCCCAGCATTTT
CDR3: CASSLGSWKPQHF

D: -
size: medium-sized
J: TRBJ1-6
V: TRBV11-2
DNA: TGTGCCAGCAGGCTTCAGGGAGCAGGGTCACCCCTCCACTTT
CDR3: CASRLQGAGSPLHF

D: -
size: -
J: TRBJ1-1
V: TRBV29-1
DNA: TGCATGGCCTCGAACACTGAAGCTTTCTTT
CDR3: CMASNTEAFF

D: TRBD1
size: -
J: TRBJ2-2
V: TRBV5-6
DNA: TGTGCCAGCAGCGAGGGACAGGGGAGGTTGACCGGGGAGCTGTTTTTT
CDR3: CASSEGQGRLTGELFF

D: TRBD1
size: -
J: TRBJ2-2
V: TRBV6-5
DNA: TGTGCCAGCAGTTACTGGTCAGGGGGCACCGGGGAGCTGTTTTTT
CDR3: CASSYWSGGTGELFF

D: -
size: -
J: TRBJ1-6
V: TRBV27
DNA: TGTGCCAGCAGTTTATCAAGGGGCGTGACACCCCTCCACTTT
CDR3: CASSLSRGVTPLHF

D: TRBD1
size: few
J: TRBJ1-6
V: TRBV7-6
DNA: TGTGCCAGCAGCCCTAGGACAGGGTTGTCACCCCTCCACTTT
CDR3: CASSPRTGLSPLHF

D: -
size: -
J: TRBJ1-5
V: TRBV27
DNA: TGTGCCAGCAGTTTCATACAGGGAGGCAATCAGCCCCAGCATTTT
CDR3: CASSFIQGGNQPQHF

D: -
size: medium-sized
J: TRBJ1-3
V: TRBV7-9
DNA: TGTGCCAGCAGCTTTTCAGGGTCAATATCTGGAAACACCATATATTTT
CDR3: CASSFSGSISGNTIYF

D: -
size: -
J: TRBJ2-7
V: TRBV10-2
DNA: TGCGCCAGCAGCCCCGGACCGGGGTTAACCTACGAGCAGTACTTC
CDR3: CASSPGPGLTYEQYF

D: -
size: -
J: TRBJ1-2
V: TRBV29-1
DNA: TGCAGCGCCCCCCTGACAGGATCCTACACCTTC
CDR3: CSAPLTGSYTF

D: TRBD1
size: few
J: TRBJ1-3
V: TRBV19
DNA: TGTGCCAGTAGTGGACAGGAGCAAAACACCATATATTTT
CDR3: CASSGQEQNTIYF

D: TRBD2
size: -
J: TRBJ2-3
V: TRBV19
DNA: TGTGCCACCCACCAAGGGCGGGGGGGCGCGAATACGCAGTATTTT
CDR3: CATHQGRGGANTQYF

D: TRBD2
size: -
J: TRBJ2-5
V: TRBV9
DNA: TGTGCCAGTACGACGGGGGGAGGCGAGACCCAGTACTTC
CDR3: CASTTGGGETQYF

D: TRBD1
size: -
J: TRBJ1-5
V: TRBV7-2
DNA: TGTGCCAGCAGCTCGAGACAGGGTCAAGGGCCCCAGCATTTT
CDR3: CASSSRQGQGPQHF

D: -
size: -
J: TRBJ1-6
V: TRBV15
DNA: TGTGCCACCAGCAGAAACCAGGAGAATTCACCCCTCCACTTT
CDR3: CATSRNQENSPLHF